This passage covers 11 T cell receptor beta chains from one sample sequenced in a study of Ad26.COV2.S vaccination and SARS-CoV-2 variants. Treatment specified: some 19 received Ad26.COV2.S at low or high dose, single or two shots; five or six received placebo; per-sample allocation not given. The samples were gathered on day 63 after the first injection of vaccine or placebo. Assay used: immunoSEQ multiplex PCR; TCRdb lists only in-frame clones, some missing. The sample includes around 300,000 clones, 80% to 90% of them seen just once. Specimen: peripheral blood, collected in a trial of Ad26.COV2.S vaccine versus placebo. The receptors here all came from a person aged 18-60 years who received the Ad26.COV2.S COVID-19 vaccine or a placebo.

The chain carries TRBV6-2 or TRBV6-3 and TRBJ2-3; D might be TRBD1 (5 bases). The CDR3 length is 14 residues. Germline V gene sequence: CDR1 MNHEY, CDR2 SVGEGT. Trimming shortened V by 0 bases and J by 2 bases, and 6 bases separated the two germline ends. The DNA for the CDR3 is TGTGCCAGCAGTTACTCCAGGGTCACAGATACGCAGTATTTT. Translation: CASSYSRVTDTQYF.

This sequence joins TRBV7-9 and TRBJ2-1; 8 bases line up with TRBD2. This CDR3 is built from 15 residues. With V trimmed by 5 bases and J by 3 bases, 6 bases remained unmatched. Per the germline V gene, CDR1 is SEHNR and CDR2 is FQNEAQ (reference sequence). Written as DNA, the CDR3 is TGTGCCAGCAGCCATAGCGGGGTAGGCTACAATGAGCAGTTCTTC. This codes for CASSHSGVGYNEQFF.

The V call is TRBV28, the J call TRBJ2-1; 8 nucleotides align to TRBD2. CDR3 length: 14 residues. The germline CDR1 and CDR2 sequences are MDHEN and SYDVKM. The trim removed 6 bases at V and 8 bases at J, leaving 9 bases unmatched. The CDR3 coding sequence is TGTGCCAGCAGGGAGGGGGGACTAGTTTATGAGCAGTTCTTC. It is translated as CASREGGLVYEQFF. Variable domain in full (rest from reference TRBV28 and TRBJ2-1): DVKVTQSSRYLVKRTGEKVFLECVQDMDHENMFWYRQDPGLGLRLIYFSYDVKMKEKGDIPEGYSVSREKKERFSLILESASTNQTSMYLCASREGGLVYEQFFGPGTRLTVL.

The gene calls are TRBV4-1 and TRBJ2-7, with 8 bases identical to TRBD1. This CDR3 region has 13 residues. With 5 bases clipped from V and 3 bases from J, the junction kept 3 bases outside the gene matches. CDR1 MGHRA and CDR2 YSYEKL come from the germline V gene. The CDR3 sequence: CASSFGQGYEQYF. The DNA for the CDR3 is TGCGCCAGCAGCTTCGGACAGGGCTACGAGCAGTACTTC.

J is TRBJ2-7 and V is TRBV14, with 7 bases lining up with TRBD2. CDR1 and CDR2 (germline): SGHDN, FVKESK. V gave up 4 bases and J gave up 9 bases; unmatched junction bases: 9. The CDR3 totals 13 residues. The CDR3 DNA is TGTGCCAGCAGCCTCCAAAGCGGGGAGCCGCAGTACTTC. Translation gives CASSLQSGEPQYF.

This clone was detected a few times. The J gene is TRBJ2-1, the V gene TRBV5-1; D unresolved. Trimming took off 5 bases at V and 6 bases at J, with 6 bases between the two ends. Germline values: CDR1 SGHRS, CDR2 YFSETQ. The CDR3 loop spans 11 amino acids. The CDR3 is CASRGRNEQFF. In DNA, the CDR3 is TGCGCCAGCAGAGGTCGCAATGAGCAGTTCTTC.

In its sample, this clone ranks as medium-sized. The chain uses TRBV15 and TRBJ2-6, with D perhaps matching TRBD1 (5 bases). The CDR3 extends over 16 amino acids. The germline V gene has CDR1 LNHNV and CDR2 YYDKDF (reference sequence). V shed 0 bases and J shed 2 bases, with 8 bases lying between them. The CDR3 loop is CATSRDGATGANVLTF. Here the CDR3 DNA reads TGTGCCACCAGCAGAGATGGGGCGACTGGGGCCAACGTCCTGACTTTC.

V usage is TRBV7-9 and J usage is TRBJ2-7; no definite D call. Trimming took off 1 base at V and 2 bases at J, with 9 bases between the two ends. This CDR3 spans 14 amino acids. The germline V gene has CDR1 SEHNR and CDR2 FQNEAQ (reference sequence). The chain's CDR3 is CASSLDTVAYEQYF. The CDR3 DNA sequence: TGTGCCAGCAGCTTAGACACAGTGGCCTACGAGCAGTACTTC.

The rearrangement joins TRBV5-4 to TRBJ1-6; TRBD1 matches 7 bases. Germline V gene lookup returns CDR1 SGHNT and CDR2 YYREEE (reference sequence). V was pared by 4 bases and J by 7 bases, with 8 bases of the junction left unmatched. This CDR3 region has 15 residues. In DNA form, the CDR3 reads TGTGCCAGCAGCCCCCTTCCGGGACAGAATTCACCCCTCCACTTT. Translated, it gives CASSPLPGQNSPLHF.

The chain has TRBV5-1 and TRBJ1-3, with TRBD1 as a possible D gene (6 bases). The V end was cut by 0 bases, the J end by 0 bases, with 7 bases between. The CDR3 sequence is 15 residues long. Per the germline V gene, CDR1 is SGHRS and CDR2 is YFSETQ. CDR3 loop: CASSLDRASGNTIYF. In DNA form, the CDR3 reads TGCGCCAGCAGCTTGGACAGGGCCTCTGGAAACACCATATATTTT.

CDR3 bases: TGTGCCAGCAGCGCCCAATCAACTAGCGGGAGGGCCCTCATGCATGAGCAGTTCTTC. It yields the protein CASSAQSTSGRALMHEQFF. V gene TRBV9 combines with J gene TRBJ2-1, with 13 bases matching TRBD2. Trimming cost V 3 bases and J 8 bases; bases outside gene matches: 17. CDR3 size: 19 residues. Germline CDR1 reads SGDLS; CDR2 reads YYNGEE.